These T cell receptor beta chains were read from a single sample in a study of cytomegalovirus exposure and HLA in healthy donors. TCRdb's copy holds only in-frame clones and misses some; the assay was immunoSEQ multiplex PCR. This repertoire shows around 150,000 clones, approximately 75% found once; its top ten account for approximately 4%. Sequencing was done on a sample of PBMCs. The source is a man in his fifties or sixties in good health and CMV-seropositive. CDR3s include the opening cysteine and the closing phenylalanine or tryptophan. D genes are given only for firm matches. Rows give clone size only sometimes, using once, few, many, or a class for an expanded clone.

abundance	d_gene	v_gene	j_gene	CDR3nt	CDR3aa
few	.	TRBV27	TRBJ2-7	TGTGCCAGCAGTTCTCTACAGGGTTTCGGGGCCGAGCAGTACTTC	CASSSLQGFGAEQYF
once	.	TRBV5-6	TRBJ2-3	TGTGCCAGCAGCTCCCTAGATGCAGATACGCAGTATTTT	CASSSLDADTQYF
.	.	TRBV7-9	TRBJ1-1	TGTGCCAGCAGCTTAAAGTCGGTCAGTCCGGAAGGGGACACTGAAGCTTTCTTT	CASSLKSVSPEGDTEAFF
.	.	TRBV11-3	TRBJ1-1	TGTGCCAGCAGCTTAGGAAGTAGTACTGAAGCTTTCTTT	CASSLGSSTEAFF
.	TRBD1	TRBV25-1	TRBJ1-1	TGTGCCAGCAGTGAATCGGGCCAGGGGGCCACTGAAGCTTTCTTT	CASSESGQGATEAFF
.	TRBD1	TRBV5-5	TRBJ1-1	TGTGCCAGCAGCTTGCAGGGGGCCCCTGAAGCTTTCTTT	CASSLQGAPEAFF
.	TRBD1	TRBV19	TRBJ1-2	TGTGCCAGTACCCGGACAGGGGGCTCTGATGGCTACACCTTC	CASTRTGGSDGYTF
once	TRBD1	TRBV10-3	TRBJ2-7	TGTGCCATCAGTTCCGGGGACAGAACCTACGAGCAGTACTTC	CAISSGDRTYEQYF
.	.	TRBV18	TRBJ1-6	TGTGCCAGCTCACCACTACCAATTAGGGGTGGGAATTCACCCCTCCACTTT	CASSPLPIRGGNSPLHF
.	.	TRBV27	TRBJ1-5	TGTGCCAGCACCCTATCCGCCGGTGGTCAGCCCCAGCATTTT	CASTLSAGGQPQHF
.	.	TRBV5-6	TRBJ2-1	TGTGCCAGCAGCTCCGGGACATTCGACAATGAGCAGTTCTTC	CASSSGTFDNEQFF
few	.	TRBV19	TRBJ1-4	TGTGCCAGTAGTTTTGACAGGTGGAATGAAAAACTGTTTTTT	CASSFDRWNEKLFF
.	.	TRBV5-4	TRBJ1-1	TGTGCCAGCAGCCTCGACAGTCGCGGAGCTTTCTTT	CASSLDSRGAFF
few	.	TRBV10-3	TRBJ2-3	TGTGCCATCAGTGAGTACGGGAGTGTTACAGATACGCAGTATTTT	CAISEYGSVTDTQYF
.	.	TRBV18	TRBJ2-1	TGTGCCAGCTCACCATTACCGCCGGGTGAGCAGTTCTTC	CASSPLPPGEQFF
.	TRBD2	TRBV6-1	TRBJ2-3	TGTGCCAGCAATAGCGGGATAACAGATACGCAGTATTTT	CASNSGITDTQYF
.	TRBD2	TRBV27	TRBJ2-3	TGTGCCAGCCAAAGCGGGGGCTCGACAGATACGCAGTATTTT	CASQSGGSTDTQYF
once	.	TRBV27	TRBJ2-2	TGTGCCAGCAGTTTGGGGCCCCAAGTCACCGGGGAGCTGTTTTTT	CASSLGPQVTGELFF
few	TRBD1	TRBV19	TRBJ1-2	TGTGCCAGTAGTATAAACCGACAGGGGCCCACCTTC	CASSINRQGPTF
few	.	TRBV9	TRBJ2-3	TGTGCCAGCAGCGGACAGAAGCAGTTTACAGATACGCAGTATTTT	CASSGQKQFTDTQYF
.	.	TRBV6-5	TRBJ2-3	TGTGCCAGCAGTGTATCGGGAGCTACAGATACGCAGTATTTT	CASSVSGATDTQYF
.	.	TRBV19	TRBJ1-4	TGTGCCAGTAGTATGGGGACACCAACTAACGAAAAACTGTTTTTT	CASSMGTPTNEKLFF
.	.	TRBV19	TRBJ2-7	TGTGCCAGTAGTTCTTCAGGCCCCTACGAGCAGTACTTC	CASSSSGPYEQYF
.	TRBD1	TRBV28	TRBJ1-2	TGTGCCAGCGGGGATGGAGGGACAGGCTATGGCTACACCTTC	CASGDGGTGYGYTF
.	TRBD1	TRBV5-1	TRBJ2-7	TGCGCCAGCAGCTTGGACAGGGGACCCTACGAGCAGTACTTC	CASSLDRGPYEQYF
.	.	TRBV11-3	TRBJ2-7	TGTGCCAGCAGCTCAATCCGGGTGTCGACCTACGAGCAGTACTTC	CASSSIRVSTYEQYF
.	.	TRBV7-9	TRBJ2-5	TGTGCCAGCAGCTCGAATGGCGGGGGCTTTCAAGAGACCCAGTACTTC	CASSSNGGGFQETQYF
.	TRBD1	TRBV27	TRBJ1-1	TGTGCCAGCAGCCCGGGACAGGGGAGGGGCGACACTGAAGCTTTCTTT	CASSPGQGRGDTEAFF
once	.	TRBV21-1	TRBJ1-4	TGTGCCAGCAGCCTAAGAATTAGACAGGACTCTAATGAAAAACTGTTTTTT	CASSLRIRQDSNEKLFF
.	.	TRBV13	TRBJ2-7	TGTGCCAGCAGCTATTCTGAGAGCTCCTACGAGCAGTACTTC	CASSYSESSYEQYF
.	TRBD1	TRBV19	TRBJ2-7	TGTGCCAGTAGTAACCTACAGGGGTCACCCTACGAGCAGTACTTC	CASSNLQGSPYEQYF
.	TRBD1	TRBV7-2	TRBJ1-2	TGTGCCAGCAGTTCCCTCAAGGGGGCCCCCGATGGCTACACCTTC	CASSSLKGAPDGYTF
few	.	TRBV19	TRBJ2-5	TGTGCCAGTAGGAGGACAGCATACCAAGAGACCCAGTACTTC	CASRRTAYQETQYF
.	.	TRBV6-5	TRBJ1-6	TGTGCCACCCGAGGACAGAATAATTCACCCCTCCACTTT	CATRGQNNSPLHF
.	.	TRBV5-4	TRBJ2-5	TGTGCCAGCAGCATGATGGGGGCCCCTCTGGAGACCCAGTACTTC	CASSMMGAPLETQYF
.	.	TRBV6-1	TRBJ1-1	TGTGCCAGCAGTACCCGGACGGGAAACCCTGAAGCTTTCTTT	CASSTRTGNPEAFF
once	.	TRBV7-9	TRBJ1-1	TGTTCCAGCAGCTTAGAGGGTCTCCGAGGGACTGAAGCTTTCTTT	CSSSLEGLRGTEAFF
few	TRBD2	TRBV27	TRBJ2-5	TGTGCCAGCAGTTTATCGGGGACTATCATGGAGACCCAGTACTTC	CASSLSGTIMETQYF
.	.	TRBV2	TRBJ1-4	TGTGCCAGCACCCCCGTGTTCCGGGACAAAGAATGGGAAAAACTGTTTTTT	CASTPVFRDKEWEKLFF
.	TRBD1	TRBV28	TRBJ2-7	TGTGCCAGCACTGCATCCGGGACAGTTTCCTACGAGCAGTACTTC	CASTASGTVSYEQYF
.	.	TRBV29-1	TRBJ2-1	TGCAGCGTCCTTAGCGGCCCCAGAGCCGAGCAGTTCTTC	CSVLSGPRAEQFF
.	TRBD1	TRBV7-2	TRBJ2-7	TGTGCCAGCAGCTTAGGGGACAGGGGCTACGAGCAGTACTTC	CASSLGDRGYEQYF
.	TRBD2	TRBV5-1	TRBJ2-5	TGCGCCAGCAGCTTATTCGACCTCGGGGGGACCCAAGAGACCCAGTACTTC	CASSLFDLGGTQETQYF
.	.	TRBV18	TRBJ1-2	TGTGCCAGCTCACCCGCGGCAGATGGCTACACCTTC	CASSPAADGYTF
.	TRBD2	TRBV7-8	TRBJ2-5	TGTGCCAGCAGCTTGGGAGGGATGACAGAGACCCAGTACTTC	CASSLGGMTETQYF
.	.	TRBV28	TRBJ1-1	TGTGCCAGCACCTCCGGGACATCGAACACTGAAGCTTTCTTT	CASTSGTSNTEAFF